These 17 T cell receptor beta chains originate from one sample sequenced in a study of T-cell memory formation after mild COVID-19. TCRdb passed the 5' RACE reads through MiXCR, listing each CDR3 protein once. Seen here are 470,000 or so distinct CDR3 sequences, 20% observed once, and the top ten hold approximately 8.1%. The sample was PBMCs or a T cell subset sorted from them (not recorded which). Receptors were obtained from an adult woman who had mild COVID-19 (a few samples of this study predate the infection). Cell type and time point are not known.

CDR3 coding DNA: TGTGCTAGTGGTCCTCTGGGGGTCGGGGCCCATGAAGCTTTCTTT. Translated: CASGPLGVGAHEAFF. The chain uses TRBV12-5 and TRBJ1-1; a possible D gene is TRBD1 (5 bases). The germline gives CDR1 LGHNT, CDR2 FRNRAP. This CDR3 has 15 amino acids. V lost 5 bases and J lost 7, with 20 bases in between.

The V and J genes are TRBV12-3 or TRBV12-4 and TRBJ1-4; weak D call: TRBD1 (5 bases). V gave up 1 base and J gave up 7 bases, with 13 bases separating them. This CDR3 comprises 15 residues. CDR3 residues: CASSLGQFGGEKLFF. CDR3 nucleotides: TGTGCCAGCAGTTTAGGACAGTTTGGGGGTGAAAAACTGTTTTTT.

This clonotype was observed a few times. This sequence joins TRBV5-1 and TRBJ2-2, with D possibly matching TRBD2 (5 bases). V was trimmed by 1 base and J by 4 bases, leaving 11 bases between them. The CDR3 loop spans 15 amino acids. Germline lookup yields CDR1 SGHRS and CDR2 YFSETQ. The CDR3 DNA is TGCGCCAGCAGCTTGCGCCGGGGAATCACCGGGGAGCTGTTTTTT. This gives the protein CASSLRRGITGELFF.

The chain uses TRBV29-1 and TRBJ1-5, with TRBD1 matching over 7 bases. J lost 10 bases, V lost 1 base, and 4 bases had no gene match. The CDR3 has 12 residues. The germline V gene has CDR1 SQVTM and CDR2 ANQGSEA. The CDR3 here is CSVEGGGGPQHF. The CDR3, as DNA: TGCAGCGTTGAAGGAGGGGGCGGACCCCAGCATTTT.

This clonotype was counted once. Given the absence of the conserved phenylalanine or tryptophan at the CDR3 end, a read error is likely. This chain joins TRBV5-1 and TRBJ2-5, with no clear D. This CDR3 region has 16 residues. Looked up from germline, CDR1 is SGHRS and CDR2 is YFSETQ. V lost 2 bases and J 2 bases, leaving 16 bases between the germline ends. CDR3 sequence: CASSFPRSTPQETQYL. The CDR3 bases are TGCGCCAGCAGCTTCCCAAGGTCGACCCCGCAAGAGACCCAGTACTTA.

This clonotype occurred a few times. The chain carries TRBV5-1 and TRBJ1-6; 9 nucleotides match TRBD1. This CDR3 is 16 amino acids long. Germline CDR1 is SGHRS and CDR2 is YFSETQ. After removal of 4 bases from V and 6 bases from J, the junction contained 8 bases not matched to a gene. This chain's CDR3 is CASSPRDRVSNSPLHF. The CDR3 DNA sequence: TGCGCCAGCAGCCCGAGGGACAGGGTCAGTAATTCACCCCTCCACTTT. Combining the CDR3 with reference TRBV5-1 and TRBJ1-6 gives the whole variable domain KAGVTQTPRYLIKTRGQQVTLSCSPISGHRSVSWYQQTPGQGLQFLFEYFSETQRNKGNFPGRFSGRQFSNSRSEMNVSTLELGDSALYLCASSPRDRVSNSPLHFGNGTRLTVT.

This clonotype has only a few counts. The rearrangement uses TRBV12-3 or TRBV12-4 and TRBJ2-1; D is uncertain. The CDR3 is made up of 14 amino acids. The V gene lost 5 bases and the J gene lost 7 bases, with 15 bases spanning the gap. CDR3 residues: CASSHRNQWNEQFF. CDR3 nucleotides: TGTGCCAGCAGTCATCGGAACCAATGGAATGAGCAGTTCTTC.

V gene TRBV29-1 combines with J gene TRBJ2-5; D may correspond to TRBD1 or TRBD2 (5 bases each). There are 14 residues in the CDR3. Germline V gene sequence: CDR1 SQVTM, CDR2 ANQGSEA. Trimming pared 6 bases from V and 1 base from J, leaving 15 bases between. The CDR3 region has the DNA TGCAGCGTCTGTCCAGGGACCACCCAAGAGACCCAGTACTTC. This sequence encodes CSVCPGTTQETQYF.

The V gene is TRBV12-3 or TRBV12-4, the J gene TRBJ2-7; no clear D. CDR3 length equals 14 residues. V was trimmed by 0 bases and J by 4 bases, leaving 10 bases between them. CDR3 bases: TGTGCCAGCAGTTTAGCGCTGGGTACATACGAGCAGTACTTC. Its protein product is CASSLALGTYEQYF.

The chain uses TRBV6-2 or TRBV6-3 and TRBJ1-2, with D possibly being TRBD1 (6 bases). CDR1 is MNHEY and CDR2 is SVGEGT in the germline V gene. V lost 6 bases and J 6 bases, leaving 29 bases between the germline ends. The CDR3 has 18 residues. CDR3 in DNA: TGTGCCAGCAGCTCCTCCCCCAGCCTCGGGACAATATTCCATGGCTACACCTTC. Protein sequence: CASSSSPSLGTIFHGYTF.

This clonotype occurred a few times. The chain recombines TRBV18 with TRBJ1-1; TRBD1 agrees at 8 bases. V lost 3 bases to trimming and J lost 6 bases; unmatched junction nucleotides: 6. There are 14 residues in the CDR3. Germline CDR1 and CDR2: KGHSH and LQKENI. CDR3 sequence (DNA): TGTGCCAGCTCACCCCAGGGGGCACGCGCTGAAGCTTTCTTT. Encoded protein: CASSPQGARAEAFF.

This clonotype was counted a few times. V usage is TRBV18 and J usage is TRBJ2-3, with D possibly being TRBD1 (5 bases). The V and J ends lost 3 bases and 4 bases respectively, with 11 bases between them. The length of the CDR3 is 14 residues. Germline CDR1 and CDR2: KGHSH and LQKENI. CDR3 sequence (DNA): TGTGCCAGCTCACCCCTGGACAAGCCAGATACGCAGTATTTT. Its translation: CASSPLDKPDTQYF.

This clonotype appeared many times. The gene calls are TRBV12-3 or TRBV12-4 and TRBJ1-1; a weak D match, TRBD1 (5 bases). V was clipped by 2 bases and J by 6 bases, with 10 bases between them. CDR3 length: 13 residues. The DNA of the CDR3 is TGTGCCAGCAGTTTACTCGGGGACTCTGAAGCTTTCTTT. It yields the protein CASSLLGDSEAFF.

This clonotype occurred many times. In DNA form, the CDR3 reads TGTGCCAGCAGCCAAGGGACCGTGAGGGACGAGCAGTACTTC. This codes for CASSQGTVRDEQYF. The J gene is TRBJ2-7, the V gene TRBV3-1, with D possibly being TRBD2 (5 bases). Germline V gene data show CDR1 as LGHDT and CDR2 as YNNKEL (reference sequence). The CDR3 covers 14 residues. V was clipped by 1 base and J by 5 bases, with 12 bases between them.

The chain employs TRBV7-2 and TRBJ2-5; tentatively, D is TRBD2 (6 bases). CDR1 is SGHTA and CDR2 is FQGNSA in the germline V gene. The CDR3 loop spans 13 amino acids. The V and J ends lost 4 bases and 7 bases respectively, with 13 bases between them. The CDR3 sequence is CASSSGLEGTQYF. The CDR3 nucleotides are TGTGCCAGCAGCTCGGGGTTGGAGGGGACCCAGTACTTC.

The gene calls are TRBV20-1 and TRBJ2-1; weak D call: TRBD2 (5 bases). This CDR3 is built from 13 residues. Deletions cut 0 bases from V and 6 bases from J, with 9 bases between. CDR1 is DFQATT and CDR2 is SNEGSKA in the germline V gene (reference sequence). CDR3: CSARDGGRNEQFF. The CDR3 coding sequence is TGCAGTGCTAGAGATGGAGGTCGCAATGAGCAGTTCTTC.

CDR3 nucleotide sequence: TGTGCCTGGAGTGTATGGAGCGGCAGCTTCTCTGGAAACACCATATATTTT. Protein product: CAWSVWSGSFSGNTIYF. The chain combines TRBV30 with TRBJ1-3; D unclear. The germline V gene has CDR1 GTSNPN and CDR2 SVGIG (reference sequence). This CDR3 has 17 amino acids. V lost 0 bases to trimming and J lost 0 bases, with 15 bases between them.